The rows below give T cell receptor beta chains drawn from one sample of a study of T cells in Graves' hyperthyroidism and ophthalmopathy. Each CDR3 protein gets one entry after TCRdb re-called the multiplex PCR reads with MiXCR. The repertoire has around 300,000 distinct CDR3 sequences, roughly 15% of them found once; the top ten carry approximately 35%. Sequencing was done on a sample of blood. The receptors come from a woman in her thirties or forties with Graves' ophthalmopathy. Each CDR3 is given with its conserved first and last residue. The D gene is left open where the match is weak. Expanded clones get a size class; other rows say once, few or many, or leave the size out.

d_gene: .; abundance: .; len: 14; j_gene: TRBJ1-4; v_gene: TRBV18; CDR3nt: TGTGCCAGCTCCGGAGACTCCGGGCGGGAAAAACTGTTTTTT; CDR3aa: CASSGDSGREKLFF
d_gene: .; abundance: many; len: 15; j_gene: TRBJ1-1; v_gene: TRBV7-8; CDR3nt: TGTGCCAGCAGCAAGACAAGTGGAGTGAACACTGAAGCTTTCTTT; CDR3aa: CASSKTSGVNTEAFF
d_gene: .; abundance: many; len: 13; j_gene: TRBJ1-3; v_gene: TRBV19; CDR3nt: TGTGCCAGTAGTGAGGACCGTCGAAACACCATATATTTT; CDR3aa: CASSEDRRNTIYF
d_gene: .; abundance: many; len: 13; j_gene: TRBJ1-6; v_gene: TRBV20-1; CDR3nt: TGCAGTGCTAGAGTGGCAGGGCTCTCACCCCTCCACTTT; CDR3aa: CSARVAGLSPLHF
d_gene: TRBD1; abundance: few; len: 14; j_gene: TRBJ1-2; v_gene: TRBV10-3; CDR3nt: TGTGCCATCAGCAGGGACAGGGGGCAAGATGGCTACACCTTC; CDR3aa: CAISRDRGQDGYTF
d_gene: TRBD1; abundance: many; len: 15; j_gene: TRBJ1-2; v_gene: TRBV27; CDR3nt: TGTGCCAGCAGCCCGGGACAGATTATTAACTATGGCTACACCTTC; CDR3aa: CASSPGQIINYGYTF
d_gene: .; abundance: .; len: 14; j_gene: TRBJ2-4; v_gene: TRBV20-1; CDR3nt: TGCAGTGCTCCAGGGAGGGGGCTTGAAAGCATTCAGTACTTC; CDR3aa: CSAPGRGLESIQYF
d_gene: TRBD2; abundance: many; len: 13; j_gene: TRBJ2-1; v_gene: TRBV20-1; CDR3nt: TGCAGTGCTAGAGGGACTAGCGCAGCTGAGCAGTTCTTC; CDR3aa: CSARGTSAAEQFF
d_gene: TRBD1; abundance: few; len: 16; j_gene: TRBJ1-2; v_gene: TRBV20-1; CDR3nt: TGCAGTGCTAGAGGCCTTGGGGGACAGGGCATATATGGCTACACCTTC; CDR3aa: CSARGLGGQGIYGYTF
d_gene: .; abundance: many; len: 14; j_gene: TRBJ1-6; v_gene: TRBV12-3/TRBV12-4; CDR3nt: TGTGCCAGCACCCTCAGGGAAAGGGATTCACCCCTCCACTTT; CDR3aa: CASTLRERDSPLHF
d_gene: TRBD1; abundance: .; len: 15; j_gene: TRBJ1-2; v_gene: TRBV18; CDR3nt: TGTGCCAGCTCACCACTACGGGACAGGGCTGGTGGCTACACCTTC; CDR3aa: CASSPLRDRAGGYTF
d_gene: TRBD1; abundance: many; len: 16; j_gene: TRBJ2-1; v_gene: TRBV27; CDR3nt: TGTGCCAGCAGTTTAGATCCGGGACAGGCCCGCCTAGAGCAGTTCTTC; CDR3aa: CASSLDPGQARLEQFF
d_gene: TRBD2; abundance: many; len: 20; j_gene: TRBJ2-1; v_gene: TRBV6-6; CDR3nt: TGTGCCAGCAGTTACTCTTCTAGCGGGGGAGCACTTAGCTCCTACAATGAGCAGTTCTTC; CDR3aa: CASSYSSSGGALSSYNEQFF
d_gene: .; abundance: many; len: 14; j_gene: TRBJ2-3; v_gene: TRBV12-3/TRBV12-4; CDR3nt: TGTGCCAGCAGGAACTTGGGGACCACAGATACGCAGTATTTT; CDR3aa: CASRNLGTTDTQYF
d_gene: .; abundance: few; len: 11; j_gene: TRBJ1-2; v_gene: TRBV24-1; CDR3nt: TGTGCCACCAGTGATGGCTATGGCTACACCTTC; CDR3aa: CATSDGYGYTF
d_gene: .; abundance: .; len: 14; j_gene: TRBJ2-1; v_gene: TRBV12-3/TRBV12-4; CDR3nt: TGTGCCAGCAGTCTCGGACTAGGGGGCGATGAGCAGTTCTTC; CDR3aa: CASSLGLGGDEQFF
d_gene: .; abundance: .; len: 14; j_gene: TRBJ1-3; v_gene: TRBV6-5; CDR3nt: TGTGCCAGCAGTTACGGGGGGGCTGGAAACACCATATATTTT; CDR3aa: CASSYGGAGNTIYF
d_gene: .; abundance: many; len: 15; j_gene: TRBJ1-1; v_gene: TRBV19; CDR3nt: TGTGCCAGTAGTATGCGAGCCAGGGAGGGCACTGAAGCTTTCTTT; CDR3aa: CASSMRAREGTEAFF